This TCR beta chain was identified during a study of blood T cell repertoires in COVID-19. Study as a whole: Samples came from the United States, Italy and Spain, spanning acute and convalescent COVID-19.

The CDR3 extends over 15 amino acids. The germline gives CDR1 SGHAT, CDR2 FQNNGV. Germline trimming cut 3 bases from V and 5 bases from J; bases unmatched to any gene: 2. Clones were read by immunoSEQ multiplex PCR, and TCRdb kept only the in-frame ones, dropping some. The sample holds about 100,000 clones, 91% seen once. The specimen was peripheral blood. The genes are TRBV11-2 and TRBJ2-1, with TRBD2 matching over 12 bases. This sequence originates from a man between 18 and 29 years old with acute or convalescent COVID-19. Here the CDR3 DNA reads TGTGCCAGCAGCTTGCTAGCGGGGGGGCACAATGAGCAGTTCTTC. Encoded protein: CASSLLAGGHNEQFF.